This T cell receptor (beta chain) was documented in a study of T-cell memory formation after mild COVID-19. Study observations and caveats: Proof of SARS-CoV-2 specificity was absent for the second-wave clones that crested on day 37.

Constant-segment primers and 5'RACE yielded cDNA libraries for TCR alpha and TCR beta, each carrying sample barcodes and UMIs. A single record per CDR3 protein comes from TCRdb applying MiXCR to the 5' RACE reads. The sample records 350,000 to 500,000 distinct CDR3 sequences, roughly 18% being singletons. A word on this clonotype: Its antigen is undetermined.

Sequenced input: PBMCs or a T cell subset sorted from them (not recorded which). This receptor was obtained from a man aged 18 to 35 who had mild COVID-19 (a few samples of this study predate the infection). Cell type and time point are not known.

The CDR3 bases are TGTGCCAGCACCAGGGGCGCCTTCAGCTCCTACGAGCAGTACTTC. Protein: CASTRGAFSSYEQYF. The rearrangement joins TRBV12-3 or TRBV12-4 to TRBJ2-7, with D possibly being TRBD1 (6 bases). This CDR3 spans 15 amino acids. V was clipped by 7 bases and J by 0 bases, with 16 bases between them.